Following are 10 T cell receptor beta chains from one sample sequenced in a study of cytomegalovirus exposure and HLA in healthy donors. Primers for the PCR totalled 60 Vbeta and 13 Jbeta. Assay: immunoSEQ multiplex PCR; the TCRdb copy retains only in-frame clones and omits some. Of approximately 100,000 clones listed, 65% to 80% are singletons. The sequenced material came from PBMCs. These receptors came from a woman aged 45-60 years in good health and CMV-seropositive.

The rearrangement joins TRBV10-3 to TRBJ2-5; 7 positions agree with TRBD1. The CDR3 is 16 residues long. CDR1 and CDR2 (germline): ENHRY, SYGVKD. V trimming: 5 bases; J trimming: 5 bases; junction bases outside the gene matches: 14. The CDR3 region is CAISPFRSTGMETQYF. The CDR3 region has the DNA TGTGCCATCAGTCCCTTCCGCTCGACAGGGATGGAGACCCAGTACTTC.

This chain connects TRBV5-1 to TRBJ2-7, with 8 bases matching TRBD1. The germline CDR1 and CDR2 sequences are SGHRS and YFSETQ. CDR3 length: 15 residues. Trimming removed 1 base from V and 5 bases from J; junction bases left unmatched: 8. The CDR3 sequence: CASSLSDRGVNEQYF. Written as DNA, the CDR3 is TGCGCCAGCAGCTTGTCAGACAGGGGTGTCAACGAGCAGTACTTC.

The V gene is TRBV7-3, the J gene TRBJ1-6; TRBD1 matches at 8 bases. Germline V gives CDR1 SGHTA, CDR2 FQGTGA. This CDR3 has 15 residues. V was clipped by 5 bases and J by 7 bases; unmatched bases: 7. CDR3 sequence: CASSADRGINSPLHF. The CDR3 DNA reads as TGTGCCAGCAGCGCCGACAGGGGTATCAATTCACCCCTCCACTTT.

The V call is TRBV27, the J call TRBJ1-2; D is ambiguous. V was clipped by 0 bases and J by 6 bases, with 8 bases between them. Germline assignment: CDR1 MNHEY and CDR2 SMNVEV (reference sequence). This CDR3 has 13 residues. The CDR3 coding sequence is TGTGCCAGCAGTTTATCGTTAGCCAATGGCTACACCTTC. It is translated as CASSLSLANGYTF.

CDR3 amino acids: CASSETGGTEAFF. CDR3 nucleotides: TGTGCCAGCAGCGAGACCGGAGGCACTGAAGCTTTCTTT. V is TRBV2 and J is TRBJ1-1; unclear D gene. CDR1 and CDR2 (germline): SNHLY, FYNNEI. The V and J ends lost 6 bases and 4 bases respectively, with 12 bases between them. The length of the CDR3 is 13 residues.

This clone was counted once. The rearrangement links TRBV9 to TRBJ2-6; D is perhaps TRBD1 (6 bases). In germline, CDR1 is SGDLS, CDR2 YYNGEE. Trimming took off 4 bases at V and 0 bases at J, with 11 bases between the two ends. The CDR3 loop spans 16 amino acids. DNA of the CDR3: TGTGCCAGCAGCACCACAGGGTTCTCTGGGGCCAACGTCCTGACTTTC. Translating gives CASSTTGFSGANVLTF.

With respect to this clone: Other DNA variants within this sample encode the same CDR3. The chain combines TRBV18 with TRBJ1-2; 7 positions match TRBD1. V trimming: 6 bases; J trimming: 6 bases; junction bases outside the gene matches: 13. The CDR3 sequence is 15 residues long. Germline V gene data show CDR1 as KGHSH and CDR2 as LQKENI. CDR3 nucleotide sequence: TGTGCCAGCTCGCCAGTTGACAGGGAGAAAGATGGCTACACCTTC. It codes for CASSPVDREKDGYTF.

The CDR3 nucleotides are TGTGCCAGCAGCGAGGCAGGGATCCCCGGGGAGCTGTTTTTT. Translated: CASSEAGIPGELFF. This chain uses TRBV9 with TRBJ2-2; a possible D gene is TRBD1 (5 bases). Germline V CDR1 and CDR2: SGDLS, YYNGEE. Trimming took off 3 bases at V and 6 bases at J, with 12 bases between the two ends. This CDR3 spans 14 amino acids.

CDR3 DNA: TGTGCCAGCAGCGTAAGCCCCAGGGGGCTTGACACCGGGGAGCTGTTTTTT. Its translation: CASSVSPRGLDTGELFF. This sequence joins TRBV9 and TRBJ2-2; 8 positions match TRBD1. This CDR3 has 17 amino acids. CDR1 SGDLS and CDR2 YYNGEE come from the germline V gene. The V segment lost 1 base and the J segment 3 bases; nucleotides outside the gene matches: 8. The full variable domain, in which reference TRBV9 and TRBJ2-2 provide the parts outside the CDR3, is DSGVTQTPKHLITATGQRVTLRCSPRSGDLSVYWYQQSLDQGLQFLIQYYNGEERAKGNILERFSAQQFPDLHSELNLSSLELGDSALYFCASSVSPRGLDTGELFFGEGSRLTVL.

Turning to this clone: This same CDR3 is encoded by further DNA sequences in the sample. The genes are TRBV4-1 and TRBJ2-7, with 7 bases lining up with TRBD2. Losses at the gene ends were 0 bases for V and 6 bases for J; bases not matched to a gene: 14. Per germline, CDR1 MGHRA and CDR2 YSYEKL. This CDR3 region has 17 residues. CDR3 coding DNA: TGCGCCAGCAGCCAAGAGACCGGGGCGGGAGCCCCACGCGAGCAGTACTTC. Amino acid sequence: CASSQETGAGAPREQYF.